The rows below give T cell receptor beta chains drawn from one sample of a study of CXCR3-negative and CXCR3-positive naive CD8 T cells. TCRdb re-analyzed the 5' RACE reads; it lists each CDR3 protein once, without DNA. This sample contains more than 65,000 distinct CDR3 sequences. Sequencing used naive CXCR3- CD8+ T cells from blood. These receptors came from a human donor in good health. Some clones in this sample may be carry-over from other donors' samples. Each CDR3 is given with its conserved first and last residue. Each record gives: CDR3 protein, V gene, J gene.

CDR3 protein: CASSFTGGSGETQYF
V gene: TRBV28
J gene: TRBJ2-5

CDR3 protein: CASSSRQGMNEQYF
V gene: TRBV5-1
J gene: TRBJ2-7

CDR3 protein: CASSYTAPGEQYF
V gene: TRBV6-5
J gene: TRBJ2-7

CDR3 protein: CAISESSPASGVSYEQYF
V gene: TRBV10-3
J gene: TRBJ2-7

CDR3 protein: CASSAGPYEQYF
V gene: TRBV12-3/TRBV12-4
J gene: TRBJ2-7

CDR3 protein: CASSLSGLAGVYEQYF
V gene: TRBV28
J gene: TRBJ2-7

CDR3 protein: CASSSTSGLFF
V gene: TRBV7-9
J gene: TRBJ2-1

CDR3 protein: CASSVASNANEAFF
V gene: TRBV9
J gene: TRBJ1-1

CDR3 protein: CASSLIIGQETQYF
V gene: TRBV11-2
J gene: TRBJ2-5

CDR3 protein: CASSEAGGSSYEQYF
V gene: TRBV2
J gene: TRBJ2-7

CDR3 protein: CASSPYSNQPQHF
V gene: TRBV7-2
J gene: TRBJ1-5

CDR3 protein: CASSWGQAPEAFF
V gene: TRBV6-5
J gene: TRBJ1-1

CDR3 protein: CASSRPPDRTQYF
V gene: TRBV7-9
J gene: TRBJ2-7

CDR3 protein: CSVEDSLEDRSSYNEQFF
V gene: TRBV29-1
J gene: TRBJ2-1

CDR3 protein: CASRFHGSYEQYF
V gene: TRBV28
J gene: TRBJ2-7

CDR3 protein: CASSLKGNQPQHF
V gene: TRBV7-9
J gene: TRBJ1-5

CDR3 protein: CASSSDRVDTGELFF
V gene: TRBV5-1
J gene: TRBJ2-2

CDR3 protein: CASTQTQGLNIQYF
V gene: TRBV21-1
J gene: TRBJ2-4

CDR3 protein: CSARDLRRAEETQYF
V gene: TRBV20-1
J gene: TRBJ2-5

CDR3 protein: CASSLAVGELFF
V gene: TRBV7-8
J gene: TRBJ2-2